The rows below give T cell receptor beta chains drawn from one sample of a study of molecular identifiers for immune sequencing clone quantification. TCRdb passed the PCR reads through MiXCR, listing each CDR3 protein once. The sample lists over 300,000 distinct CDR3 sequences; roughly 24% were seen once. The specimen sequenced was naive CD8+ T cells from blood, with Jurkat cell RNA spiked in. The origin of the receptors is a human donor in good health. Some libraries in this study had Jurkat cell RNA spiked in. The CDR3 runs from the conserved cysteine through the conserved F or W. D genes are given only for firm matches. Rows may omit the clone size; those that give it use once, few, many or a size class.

CASSRRKVWTGGTEAFF,TGTGCCAGCAGCCGCCGAAAGGTTTGGACAGGGGGCACTGAAGCTTTCTTT,TRBJ1-1,TRBV3-2,-,few
CASSRGDRAFERGVQETQYF,TGTGCCAGCAGCCGCGGCGACAGGGCATTCGAGCGGGGGGTACAAGAGACCCAGTACTTC,TRBJ2-5,TRBV11-2,TRBD2,-
CASSLGFVAFF,TGTGCCAGCAGCTTGGGGTTTGTAGCTTTCTTT,TRBJ1-1,TRBV5-6,-,-
CASRFVEAFF,TGTGCCAGCAGATTTGTTGAAGCTTTCTTT,TRBJ1-1,TRBV27,-,few
CSVDPTGGEETQYF,TGCAGCGTTGACCCGACAGGGGGCGAGGAGACCCAGTACTTC,TRBJ2-5,TRBV29-1,TRBD1,many
CASSLAGTLAGYGYTF,TGCGCCAGCAGCTTGGCTGGGACGCTGGCTGGCTATGGCTACACCTTC,TRBJ1-2,TRBV5-1,-,-
CASSQNRQGYEQYF,TGCGCCAGCAGCCAAAACCGACAGGGTTACGAGCAGTACTTC,TRBJ2-7,TRBV4-1,TRBD1,many
CASSRDVNEQFF,TGTGCCAGCAGCCGGGACGTGAATGAGCAGTTCTTC,TRBJ2-1,TRBV6-2/TRBV6-3,-,-
CSASKTGDYLQNIQYF,TGCAGTGCCTCTAAGACAGGGGACTACCTTCAAAACATTCAGTACTTC,TRBJ2-4,TRBV20-1,-,-
CASREENYNEKLFF,TGTGCCAGCAGGGAGGAGAACTATAATGAAAAACTGTTTTTT,TRBJ1-4,TRBV12-3/TRBV12-4,-,few
CASSIWASGYNEQFF,TGTGCCAGTAGTATTTGGGCTAGCGGGTACAATGAGCAGTTCTTC,TRBJ2-1,TRBV19,TRBD2,few
CASSSSVYEQYF,TGTGCCAGCAGTTCTTCCGTTTACGAGCAGTACTTC,TRBJ2-7,TRBV6-2/TRBV6-3,-,-
CASSIGQGWTDTQYF,TGTGCCAGCAGCATAGGACAGGGATGGACAGATACGCAGTATTTT,TRBJ2-3,TRBV5-4,TRBD1,many
CASSFSRRSTDTQYF,TGTGCCAGCAGTTTTTCCAGGCGGAGCACAGATACGCAGTATTTT,TRBJ2-3,TRBV28,-,many
CASSQESGAVPQYF,TGTGCCAGCAGCCAAGAAAGCGGGGCGGTCCCGCAGTATTTT,TRBJ2-3,TRBV4-2,TRBD2,-
CATGGGITDTQYF,TGTGCCACCGGGGGGGGGATTACAGATACGCAGTATTTT,TRBJ2-3,TRBV6-2/TRBV6-3,TRBD2,-
CASSSATGGREKLFF,TGTGCCAGCAGCTCCGCGACAGGGGGCCGTGAAAAACTGTTTTTT,TRBJ1-4,TRBV7-9,TRBD1,-
CASSYGLGETQYF,TGTGCCAGCAGTTACGGGCTAGGAGAGACCCAGTACTTC,TRBJ2-5,TRBV6-5,-,few
CASSLEGAEYQYF,TGTGCCAGCAGCTTGGAGGGCGCGGAGTATCAGTACTTC,TRBJ2-4,TRBV5-8,-,few
CASSQVMLAREQYF,TGCGCCAGCAGCCAAGTTATGTTAGCCCGCGAGCAGTACTTC,TRBJ2-7,TRBV4-3,-,many
CASSVAGGPFANTGELFF,TGTGCCAGCAGCGTAGCCGGAGGTCCCTTCGCGAACACCGGGGAGCTGTTTTTT,TRBJ2-2,TRBV9,-,many
CASSELPGQGLFSYEQYF,TGTGCCAGCAGTGAACTTCCTGGACAGGGGTTATTTTCCTACGAGCAGTACTTC,TRBJ2-7,TRBV6-1,TRBD1,-
CASSGGTSGYYEQYF,TGTGCCAGCAGCGGCGGGACTAGCGGTTACTACGAGCAGTACTTC,TRBJ2-7,TRBV9,TRBD2,few
CASSLAPTRRDGTDTQYF,TGTGCCAGCAGCTTAGCGCCGACCCGGAGAGATGGCACAGATACGCAGTATTTT,TRBJ2-3,TRBV7-2,-,few
CASSLGTGISYEQYF,TGTGCCAGCAGTTTAGGGACCGGCATCTCCTACGAGCAGTACTTC,TRBJ2-7,TRBV27,-,-
CASSSINCWAYEQYF,TGTGCCAGCAGTTCGATAAACTGCTGGGCCTACGAGCAGTACTTC,TRBJ2-7,TRBV7-8,-,-
CASSDGQGYQPQHF,TGTGCCAGCAGTGATGGGCAGGGGTATCAGCCCCAGCATTTT,TRBJ1-5,TRBV25-1,-,many